A single T cell receptor beta chain is shown here with its context. The V and J ends lost 1 base and 1 base respectively, with 11 bases between them. The CDR3 length is 16 residues. Germline-derived CDR1 and CDR2 are MDHEN and SYDVKM. This sample was included in a study of blood T cell repertoires in COVID-19. The assay was immunoSEQ multiplex PCR, and TCRdb's table has in-frame clones only and misses some. Among roughly 240,000 clones listed, 80% to 90% were seen once. This clonotype was sampled from a woman between 25 and 40 years old with acute COVID-19. The specimen was PBMCs or T cells enriched from blood (not recorded which). The chain couples TRBV28 to TRBJ1-3; D unresolved. The CDR3 spells CASSLSPGLSGNTIYF. In DNA form, the CDR3 reads TGTGCCAGCAGTTTATCCCCAGGCCTGTCTGGAAACACCATATATTTT.